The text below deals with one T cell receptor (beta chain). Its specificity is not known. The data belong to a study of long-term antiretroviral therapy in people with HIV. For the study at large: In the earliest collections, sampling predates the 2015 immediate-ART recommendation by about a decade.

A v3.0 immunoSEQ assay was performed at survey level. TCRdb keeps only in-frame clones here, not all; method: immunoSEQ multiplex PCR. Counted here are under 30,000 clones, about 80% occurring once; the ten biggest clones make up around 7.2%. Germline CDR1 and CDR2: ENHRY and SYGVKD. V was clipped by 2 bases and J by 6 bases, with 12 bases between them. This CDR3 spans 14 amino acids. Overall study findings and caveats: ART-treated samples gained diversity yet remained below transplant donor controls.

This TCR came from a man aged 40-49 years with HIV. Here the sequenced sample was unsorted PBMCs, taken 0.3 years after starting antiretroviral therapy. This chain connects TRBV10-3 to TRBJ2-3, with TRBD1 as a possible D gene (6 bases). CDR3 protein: CAISEDRTWDTQYF. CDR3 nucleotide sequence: TGTGCCATCAGTGAGGACAGGACTTGGGATACGCAGTATTTT.